The following is a T cell receptor beta chain sequence with its context. This entry belongs to a study of shared clonotypes between healthy human individuals. The protocol was immunoSEQ multiplex PCR, while the TCRdb copy is restricted to in-frame clones and leaves out a portion. The sample has 2 million to 2.5 million clones, 80% to 95% seen once. Caucasian adults living in Nashville, Tennessee, provided all samples. Sequences were obtained from naive CD4+ T cells from PBMCs. Subset in this sample: CD45RA+ positively selected. This clonotype originated in a man aged 18 to 30 in good health. Some clones in this sample may be carry-over from other donors' samples.

The CDR3 coding sequence is TGTGCCAGCAGTCGAGGGGGGAGTTGGTCCGGGGAGCTGTTTTTT. It specifies CASSRGGSWSGELFF. The chain joins TRBV6-6 to TRBJ2-2; TRBD1 or TRBD2 may be the D gene (6 bases each). In germline, CDR1 is MNHNY, CDR2 SVGAGI (reference sequence). The CDR3 sequence is 15 residues long. The V end was cut by 5 bases, the J end by 6 bases, with 16 bases between.